This record covers a single T cell receptor (beta chain). This clonotype was detected only a few times. The antigen it binds to is not known. No clone much larger than this one lies a single base away; base qualities are absent. This specimen belongs to a study of T-cell reconstitution after alpha-beta-depleted transplantation in children (dated by TCRdb to the mid-2010s). With regard to the full study: The study quantitatively tracked T-cell immune reconstitution after TCRalphabeta/CD19-depleted allogeneic hematopoietic cell transplantation in children using TCR repertoire profiling.

Explained via the paper, the treatment or condition label denotes: allogeneic hematopoietic cell transplantation with graft depleted of TCRalphabeta T cells and CD19 B cells. TCRalphabeta/CD19-depleted allogeneic hematopoietic cell grafts were given to the transplant recipients, all of whom were children. What the study reported, not specific to this receptor: In some patients, the high TCRbeta diversity seen at day 60 was put down to recipient T cells and intrathymic progenitors that had survived conditioning. The frequencies of hyperexpanded clones fell over the following months, and after one year, T-cell counts and TCRbeta diversity were mostly attributed to newly produced T cells. The apparently early recovery of alphabetaT-cell counts about two months after transplant reportedly depended on only several hundred rapidly expanded clones that came from non-depleted graft cells.

Inclusive of the bounding cysteine and phenylalanine, the CDR3 is 12 residues long. Only CDR3 DNA is held: 36 bases, read in frame from base 1. CDR1 and CDR2 are drawn from the germline V gene: SQVTM, ANQGSEA. V drops 5 bases and J drops 1 base, leaving 8 bases in between. Library preparation employed PCR. Sequencing was performed on an Illumina HiSeq 2500. To normalize quantification of the TCRbeta repertoire, the TCR libraries were built with molecular barcoding that relied on unique molecular identifiers. TCRdb reprocessing: public reads trimmed at Q25 with fastp, clones called with MiXCR, in-frame beta chains kept. Rows are combined by CDR3 protein, so each entry shows the most common genes and DNA. The sample profile shows about 78,000 distinct CDR3 sequences; 13% to 15% of them were found once. Around a quarter of the sample is taken by the ten largest.

The sequences come from PBMCs, mostly from graft donor cells, collected 180 days after TCRalphabeta/CD19-depleted stem cell transplant. This sequence originates from a male patient under 10 years old who had a stem cell transplant for acute lymphoblastic leukemia, so the T cells may come from the graft donor. The sequence is built from TRBV29-1 and TRBJ2-5; the D gene remains uncertain. The nucleotide sequence reads TGCAGCGTTCGGCGGCGCCAAGAGACCCAGTACTTC. Its product reads: CSVRRRQETQYF.